This T cell receptor beta chain was observed in a study of cytomegalovirus exposure and HLA in healthy donors (dated by TCRdb to about 2017). Turning to the overall study: According to an earlier analysis of several hundred of the donors, about 170 million T cells yielded 117 million unique TCR beta sequences and 276 Gb of sequence data. About 300 gigabases of sequencing data and 78 million or so unique TCR sequences were included in an early release covering about 700 HLA-typed donors. Of the roughly 400 genotyped donors, less than 90% were placed in the genetic ancestry cluster associated with self-reported Caucasian donors. The aim of the study was to test whether cataloging public T cell receptors could identify signatures of past pathogen exposure. The T cell repertoires of under 700 subjects were profiled by immunosequencing and related to cytomegalovirus serostatus. In addition to the first cohort of hundreds of subjects, a separate validation cohort of 120 different subjects was used. To predict cytomegalovirus infection status, the study combined high-throughput TCR immunosequencing, statistical association of individual TCRs with disease status, and machine learning. A later analysis re-examined previously published TCR beta repertoires from more than 650 donors and added high-resolution HLA genotyping to investigate patterns of TCR occurrence. The later analysis used no new phenotypic data to find candidate immune exposures, relying instead on TCR beta sequences and their occurrence across donors. In an earlier analysis of more than 550 of the donors, high-throughput TCR beta sequencing was used to judge whether each TCR beta V gene segment behaved as functional or pseudogenic. Donor age, sex, ethnicity and CMV serostatus were collected together with the repertoire data. Genome-wide SNP genotypes for about three fifths of the 666 donors were used in a later genetic analysis, which treated that subset as a discovery cohort. Every discovery cohort repertoire had been produced on one sequencing platform. HLA typing included class I and class II loci at four-digit resolution. Typing coverage varied by locus: 629-630 donors for A, B, C, DRB1 and DQB1; more than 500 for DQA1; more than 600 for DPA1; 450 to 480 for DPB1. Several DR-DQ haplotypes were handled as single units for association and clustering because linkage in the cohort was strong. Among roughly 400 genotyped donors of the cohort, an average of around 220,000 unique TCR beta nucleotide sequences was sequenced per donor, of which about 20% were non-productive.

The cohort was made up of 650 to 700 healthy bone marrow donors. All cohort members were sampled while nominally healthy, although unrecorded immune exposures were likely present. The donor was CMV seronegative and belonged to the group of 352 seronegative cohort members. A peripheral blood sample was provided by each donor, and peripheral blood mononuclear cells were used for TCR beta sequencing. Genomic DNA was extracted from the blood cell samples with the Qiagen DNeasy Blood Extraction Kit. For this clone: Its recognized antigen is unknown.

The library came from the immunoSEQ multiplex PCR assay. For the multiplex PCR, a mixture combining 60 forward primers for TCR Vbeta segments and 13 reverse primers for TCR Jbeta segments was used. A multiplex PCR assay on genomic DNA amplified the CDR3 region of rearranged TCR beta genes. On the Illumina HiSeq System, the amplified TCR beta libraries were sequenced as 87-base-pair reads. As for how the authors treated the data: A later analysis counted about 82 million unique TCR beta chains across the 650 to 700 repertoires, and 9.5 million to 11 million of these chains were shared by at least two donors. Raw reads were error-corrected and collapsed into unique sequences by a nearest-neighbor algorithm in which closely related sequences were merged to remove PCR and sequencing errors. V, D and J gene segments were assigned by aligning CDR3 sequences to IMGT reference sequences. For a sequence to be retained, a match of at least six nucleotides to both a V gene segment and a J gene segment was required. A rearrangement counted as productive if the CDR3 had no stop codons and remained in frame with V and J, and every other rearrangement counted as non-productive. CDR3 was defined by IMGT convention, running from the second conserved V-encoded cysteine to the conserved J-encoded phenylalanine. Sequences without an unambiguous match to a single V gene segment were excluded from the earlier analysis of 450 to 650 of the donors. In an earlier analysis of 587 of the donors, a V segment was called functional when productive rearrangements were above 56.7%, and segregating when the standard deviation between donors exceeded 5%. A statistical classification framework was built for diagnosing cytomegalovirus status from the catalog of TCR beta chain sequences. In a later analysis, TCR nucleotide sequences were compared against IMGT/GENE-DB human TR gene sequences so that V and J genes could be assigned. Using the TCRdist pipeline, a later analysis assigned CDR3 sequences along with most-parsimonious VDJ recombination scenarios. In a later analysis, every TCR beta chain was defined by the combination of its CDR3 amino acid sequence and its V-gene family, and reads without a unique V-gene family were dropped. In a later analysis, some 600 highly shared, low-generation-probability nucleotide sequences were removed to address suspected cross-contamination and a sequencing artifact. In a later analysis, a clonal expansion index was calculated for each public chain from normalized within-repertoire ranks of inferred template counts. In a later analysis, generation probabilities were computed with a VDJ recombination model fitted to out-of-frame rearrangements, and the resulting probabilities were checked against IGoR. Hypergeometric tests were used in a later analysis to score TCR-TCR, TCR-HLA and TCR-CMV co-occurrence, with a repertoire-size bias correction applied to the TCR pairs. A later analysis estimated false discovery rates by permuting HLA or CMV assignments 20 times. In a later analysis, co-occurring TCRs were grouped with DBSCAN, and TCRdist sequence similarity was added when clustering was performed within HLA-allele-positive subsets. Repertoires with fewer than 30,000 or more than 120,000 public chains were left out of co-occurrence clustering, as were roughly five repertoires with anomalous nucleotide sharing. TCRdb stores this immuneACCESS table with in-frame sequences only. Part of the clones is absent; in the studies checked, under half of the shortfall reflects unresolved V genes, and no reason is known for the rest. The V and J calls and clone size were taken over from that table, and D and trimming were inferred from the DNA. The data table for this sample lists 95,000 to 150,000 clones. The top ten clones comprise about 3.5% of the sample.

Overall results and qualifications from the work: The classifier was reported to diagnose cytomegalovirus status with high specificity and sensitivity in both the original and validation cohorts. This cohort had only TCR beta chains sequenced, and the lack of alpha or paired-chain data limited which features could be detected. A further reported finding was that TCR beta sequences accurately predicted the HLA-A and HLA-B alleles for most subjects in the first cohort. Correlated functional status among segregating V segments might reflect linkage disequilibrium, but an unknown experimental factor could not be ruled out. In a later analysis, most CMV-associated TCR beta chains were found to appear HLA-restricted, with HLA associations seemingly driven largely by CMV exposure. Compared with the approximately 670-donor mean, donors in an Asian-associated ancestry cluster had fewer N-insertions in productive TCRs, according to a later genetic analysis. At a false discovery rate of 0.05, a later analysis linked 16,951 TCR beta sequences to specific HLA alleles. The study listed approximately 150 TCR beta chains as associated with cytomegalovirus. Across donors, most TCR sequences were observed very rarely, whereas some public TCRs were present in many individuals. A later genetic analysis associated a missense DCLRE1C variant with V-gene and J-gene trimming of TCR beta chains, and an independent cohort replicated the association. In a later analysis, several top co-occurrence clusters were reported to appear linked to parvovirus B19, influenza, CMV and Epstein-Barr virus. It was suggested by the authors that the approach could potentially be generalized to other disease states and immunological phenotypes. A group of highly shared sequence variants was considered likely to be a technical artifact of the sequencing pipeline. The only immune exposure information available for the cohort was CMV serostatus. Because some donors lacked HLA typing at each locus, the association tests relied only on the typed subset. Because counts were too low, about 18 rarely observed V segments, including chromosome 9 orphons, were excluded from the earlier analysis of 587 of the donors. According to a later analysis, TCR association rates differed among HLA loci, with DRB1 alleles showing the most associated TCRs and HLA-C alleles showing the fewest. In an earlier analysis of 587 of the donors, most TCR beta V segments appeared in productive rearrangements about 87% or about 30% of the time, broadly matching IMGT annotations. Assigning TCR associations to individual alleles was difficult when HLA alleles, especially DR and DQ, strongly co-occurred. In a later analysis, HLA-associated TCR beta chains showed more clonal expansion and lower generation probabilities than non-associated chains that were equally common. Three of the identified cytomegalovirus-associated TCR beta chains were confirmed in vitro to be specific for cytomegalovirus antigens. Sequencing depth was assumed to be roughly uniform across donors in the presence/absence analyses, though that assumption may not hold.

The receptor's source is a young man in good health and CMV-seronegative. The sequenced sample was PBMCs.

The CDR3 region has the sequence CSVVGGGMNTEAFF. The bases read TGCAGCGTGGTGGGCGGGGGGATGAACACTGAAGCTTTCTTT. The chain is made from TRBV29-1 and TRBJ1-1; a tentative D match to TRBD1 spans 5 bases. Inclusive of the bounding cysteine and phenylalanine, the CDR3 is 14 residues long. Only CDR3 DNA is held: 42 bases, read in frame from base 1. The germline V gene gives CDR1 as SQVTM and CDR2 as ANQGSEA. The germline ends are 14 bases apart after V is trimmed by 6 bases and J by 0 bases. The variable domain in full, with residues beyond the CDR3 obtained from the reference TRBV29-1 and TRBJ1-1 genes, is SAVISQKPSRDICQRGTSLTIQCQVDSQVTMMFWYRQQPGQSLTLIATANQGSEATYESGFVIDKFPISRPNLTFSTLTVSNMSPEDSSIYLCSVVGGGMNTEAFFGQGTRLTVV.